One sample yielded the 20 T cell receptor beta chains listed below, sequenced in a study of OX40 agonist ivuxolimab in advanced cancers. The assay was immunoSEQ multiplex PCR, and TCRdb's table has in-frame clones only and misses some. This table holds about 81,000 clones, around 80% found once. This material consisted of CD4+ or CD8+ T cells sorted from blood, taken in a trial of the OX40 agonist ivuxolimab. These receptors were obtained from an adult with an advanced solid tumor such as melanoma, head and neck, liver or kidney cancer.

The sample holds many counts of this clone. The chain combines TRBV28 with TRBJ2-5, with 8 nucleotides matching TRBD1. This CDR3 spans 16 amino acids. Germline V CDR1 and CDR2: MDHEN, SYDVKM. V was pared by 8 bases and J by 2 bases, with 13 bases of the junction left unmatched. Here the CDR3 reads CASPPGRTGIQETQYF. The CDR3 nucleotides read TGTGCCAGCCCGCCGGGGAGGACAGGGATACAAGAGACCCAGTACTTC.

The V and J genes are TRBV5-4 and TRBJ1-2; no reliable D call. The CDR3 sequence is 14 residues long. V was cut by 4 bases and J by 4 bases, with 14 bases left in between. Germline V gene data show CDR1 as SGHNT and CDR2 as YYREEE (reference sequence). CDR3: CASSPGTSTYGYTF. The CDR3 bases are TGTGCCAGCAGCCCCGGAACTTCGACCTATGGCTACACCTTC.

CDR3 DNA: TGTGCCAGCAGCGTCCGGGACAGCCAAGAGACCCAGTACTTC. It specifies CASSVRDSQETQYF. The J gene is TRBJ2-5, the V gene TRBV5-4; TRBD1 agrees at 7 bases. Germline CDR1 is SGHNT and CDR2 is YYREEE (reference sequence). This CDR3 is 14 amino acids long. Unmatched junction bases numbered 4, after V lost 4 bases and J lost 1 base. The entire variable domain, with the rest obtained from reference TRBV5-4 and TRBJ2-5, is as follows: ETGVTQSPTHLIKTRGQQVTLRCSSQSGHNTVSWYQQALGQGPQFIFQYYREEENGRGNFPPRFSGLQFPNYSSELNVNALELDDSALYLCASSVRDSQETQYFGPGTRLLVL.

The J gene is TRBJ2-2, the V gene TRBV28; possible D gene TRBD2, 8 bases. The CDR3 is made up of 19 amino acids. The V end was cut by 6 bases, the J end by 3 bases, with 26 bases between. Germline V gives CDR1 MDHEN, CDR2 SYDVKM. The CDR3 DNA reads TGTGCCAGCAGCCCCGGGAGGGCCAAGGGGCAGGGGGACACCGGGGAGCTGTTTTTT. Translation gives CASSPGRAKGQGDTGELFF.

This chain joins TRBV6-6 and TRBJ1-1; no clear D gene. Germline V gene data show CDR1 as MNHNY and CDR2 as SVGAGI (reference sequence). Trimming took 6 bases from V and 3 from J, leaving 14 bases between them. The CDR3 length is 14 residues. The chain's CDR3 is CASRPRDLDTEAFF. The CDR3 bases are TGTGCCAGCAGACCCCGGGATTTGGACACTGAAGCTTTCTTT.

The genes are TRBV19 and TRBJ2-1; D is perhaps TRBD1 (5 bases). CDR1 LNHDA and CDR2 SQIVND come from the germline V gene (reference sequence). V gave up 5 bases and J gave up 10 bases, with 15 bases separating them. CDR3 length: 13 residues. CDR3 residues: CASSVISGAEQFF. In DNA form, the CDR3 reads TGTGCCAGTAGTGTGATTAGTGGGGCCGAGCAGTTCTTC.

The chain combines TRBV2 with TRBJ1-6, with 7 bases that match TRBD1. Trimming cost V 5 bases and J 6 bases; bases outside gene matches: 4. The CDR3 is 14 amino acids. Germline CDR1 SNHLY, CDR2 FYNNEI. CDR3 bases: TGTGCCAGCAGTCGACAGGGAGGTAATTCACCCCTCCACTTT. It yields the protein CASSRQGGNSPLHF. The full variable domain, rest sourced from reference TRBV2 and TRBJ1-6, is EPEVTQTPSHQVTQMGQEVILRCVPISNHLYFYWYRQILGQKVEFLVSFYNNEISEKSEIFDDQFSVERPDGSNFTLKIRSTKLEDSAMYFCASSRQGGNSPLHFGNGTRLTVT.

This clone has just a few counts. The chain joins TRBV7-2 to TRBJ2-7; D is perhaps TRBD1 or TRBD2 (6 bases each). Germline assignment: CDR1 SGHTA and CDR2 FQGNSA. V lost 1 base and J 6 bases, leaving 13 bases between the germline ends. The CDR3 consists of 14 residues. In DNA form, the CDR3 reads TGTGCCAGCAGCTTAGGCCTAGGAGGGGGCGAGCAGTACTTC. Its translation is CASSLGLGGGEQYF.

The V call is TRBV5-1, the J call TRBJ2-1; D is unresolved. V lost 3 bases and J lost 10, with 8 bases in between. CDR1 is SGHRS and CDR2 is YFSETQ in the germline V gene. The CDR3 is 11 amino acids. The DNA for the CDR3 is TGCGCCAGCAGCTCCGAAAGGGAGCAGTTCTTC. It encodes CASSSEREQFF.

This chain's CDR3 is CASSQGTVSTEAFF. The CDR3 DNA is TGTGCCAGCAGCCAAGGGACAGTGTCCACTGAAGCTTTCTTT. This chain links TRBV4-2 with TRBJ1-1; tentatively, D is TRBD1 (6 bases). Germline CDR1 is LGHNA and CDR2 is YNFKEQ. V lost 1 base and J 4 bases, leaving 10 bases between the germline ends. The CDR3 is 14 amino acids.

The V and J genes are TRBV10-3 and TRBJ2-1, with D unclear. Germline-derived CDR1 and CDR2 are ENHRY and SYGVKD. Trimming removed 3 bases at V and 13 bases at J, with 19 bases between. The CDR3 contains 14 residues. CDR3 sequence reads: CAISDGKRVMGQFF. The CDR3 nucleotides are TGTGCCATCAGTGATGGAAAGAGAGTGATGGGACAGTTCTTC.

The chain uses TRBV19 and TRBJ1-3, with TRBD1 as a possible D gene (5 bases). Germline assignment: CDR1 LNHDA and CDR2 SQIVND (reference sequence). V lost 5 bases and J lost 0, with 11 bases in between. The CDR3 runs 15 residues. The CDR3 DNA is TGTGCCAGTAGTCCGGGACCTGGCTCTGGAAACACCATATATTTT. It yields the protein CASSPGPGSGNTIYF.

This chain uses TRBV2 with TRBJ1-2, with a weak D call TRBD1 (6 bases). The CDR3 spans 13 residues. Trimming pared 3 bases from V and 8 bases from J, leaving 13 bases between. CDR1 is SNHLY, CDR2 FYNNEI, per germline. The CDR3 sequence: CASSDPGGWGYTF. The CDR3 DNA is TGTGCCAGCAGTGACCCGGGGGGCTGGGGCTACACCTTC.

The gene calls are TRBV6-6 and TRBJ1-5, with D possibly being TRBD1 (5 bases). Deletions cut 2 bases from V and 1 base from J, with 12 bases between. Germline CDR1 MNHNY, CDR2 SVGAGI (reference sequence). CDR3 size: 16 residues. Here the CDR3 reads CASSYPPGGSNQPQHF. CDR3 DNA: TGTGCCAGCAGTTACCCCCCTGGGGGGAGCAATCAGCCCCAGCATTTT.

V and J are TRBV10-3 and TRBJ2-3; unclear D gene. The germline V and J ends were trimmed by 2 bases and 0 bases, with 9 bases remaining between them. Germline lookup yields CDR1 ENHRY and CDR2 SYGVKD. This CDR3 comprises 15 residues. The DNA for the CDR3 is TGTGCCATCAGTGAGAGGGCAGGTAGCACAGATACGCAGTATTTT. It specifies CAISERAGSTDTQYF.

The chain links TRBV5-5 to TRBJ2-6; 7 nucleotides line up with TRBD2. The CDR3 totals 16 residues. V gave up 3 bases and J gave up 0 bases; unmatched junction bases: 3. The germline CDR1 and CDR2 sequences are SGHKS and YYEKEE (reference sequence). The CDR3 DNA reads TGTGCCAGCAGCTGGGGGACTAACTCTGGGGCCAACGTCCTGACTTTC. It specifies CASSWGTNSGANVLTF.

The V and J genes are TRBV7-2 and TRBJ1-2; 8 bases are shared with TRBD1. The CDR3 covers 12 residues. Germline CDR1 reads SGHTA; CDR2 reads FQGNSA. The junction had 5 bases not matched to a gene; V was cut back by 5 bases and J by 9 bases. The CDR3, as DNA: TGTGCCAGCAGCGGAGACAGGGGTCGCTACACCTTC. Protein: CASSGDRGRYTF.

The chain is built from TRBV7-2 and TRBJ1-3; TRBD1 aligns across 8 bases. The V segment lost 5 bases and the J segment 0 bases; nucleotides outside the gene matches: 6. Germline V CDR1 and CDR2: SGHTA, FQGNSA. The CDR3 is made up of 16 amino acids. CDR3 loop: CASSESQGASGNTIYF. DNA for the CDR3: TGTGCCAGCAGCGAAAGCCAGGGGGCCTCTGGAAACACCATATATTTT.

This sequence joins TRBV11-3 and TRBJ2-2; D is possibly TRBD1 (5 bases). The CDR3 has 16 amino acids. In germline, CDR1 is SGHNT, CDR2 YENEEA. V was trimmed by 3 bases and J by 6 bases, leaving 17 bases between them. In DNA, the CDR3 is TGTGCCAGCAGCTTTAGCACAAGGGGCGCGTCCGGGGAGCTGTTTTTT. Translating it yields CASSFSTRGASGELFF.

The chain links TRBV27 to TRBJ1-1, with 7 positions matching TRBD1. The CDR3 consists of 14 residues. Germline V gives CDR1 MNHEY, CDR2 SMNVEV (reference sequence). The V gene end was trimmed by 6 bases and the J gene end by 6 bases; junction bases not matched to a gene: 10. CDR3 sequence: CASSMTGWSPEAFF. The CDR3, as DNA: TGTGCCAGCAGCATGACAGGGTGGAGTCCTGAAGCTTTCTTT.